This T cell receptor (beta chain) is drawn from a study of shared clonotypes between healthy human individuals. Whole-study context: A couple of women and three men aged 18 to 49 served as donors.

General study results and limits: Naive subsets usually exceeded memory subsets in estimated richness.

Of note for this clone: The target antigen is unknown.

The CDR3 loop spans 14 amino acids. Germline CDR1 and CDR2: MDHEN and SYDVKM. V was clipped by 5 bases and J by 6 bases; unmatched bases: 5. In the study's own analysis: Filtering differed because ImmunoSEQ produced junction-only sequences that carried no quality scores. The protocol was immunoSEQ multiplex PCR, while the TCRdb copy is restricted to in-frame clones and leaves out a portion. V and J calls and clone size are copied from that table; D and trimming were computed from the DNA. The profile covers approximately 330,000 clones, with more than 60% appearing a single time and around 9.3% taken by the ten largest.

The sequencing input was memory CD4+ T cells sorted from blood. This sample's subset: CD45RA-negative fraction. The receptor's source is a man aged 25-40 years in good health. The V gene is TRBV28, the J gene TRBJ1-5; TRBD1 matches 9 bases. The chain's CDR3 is CASSPGQGSQPQHF. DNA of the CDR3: TGTGCCAGCAGTCCGGGACAGGGCAGTCAGCCCCAGCATTTT.